This section outlines one T cell receptor (beta chain) sequence together with its context. Its cognate antigen is unknown. V was pared by 6 bases and J by 8 bases, with 10 bases between. This CDR3 has 11 residues. Germline V CDR1 and CDR2: WSHSY, SAAADI. The sample originates from a study of PD-1 blockade in classical Hodgkin lymphoma. Overall study: The nivolumab dose that patients received was 3 mg/kg, given intravenously every 2 weeks.

Libraries were prepared by immunoSEQ multiplex PCR; TCRdb keeps only in-frame clonotypes and omits some of them. The profile shows some 7,000 clones, 65% to 80% of them singletons. The time point was: cycle 4 day 1 (C4D1), after 6 weeks of nivolumab. Following autologous stem cell transplantation, relapse occurred in every patient, and exposure to brentuximab vedotin varied. Reported best responses ranged across complete response, partial response or progressive disease. Study-wide findings and caveats: Reports indicated that newly diagnosed patients had lower baseline TCR diversity than healthy donors did. A significant rise in TCR diversity by C4D1 was seen for CD4+ but not CD8+ cells.

The receptor comes from a human donor with classical Hodgkin lymphoma. This specimen was peripheral blood mononuclear cells (PBMCs), taken before the fourth cycle of nivolumab. This chain connects TRBV10-2 to TRBJ1-2, with D possibly being TRBD1 (6 bases). The CDR3 DNA reads as TGCGCCAGCAGCACAGGGCAGGGCTACACCTTC. Its translation is CASSTGQGYTF.